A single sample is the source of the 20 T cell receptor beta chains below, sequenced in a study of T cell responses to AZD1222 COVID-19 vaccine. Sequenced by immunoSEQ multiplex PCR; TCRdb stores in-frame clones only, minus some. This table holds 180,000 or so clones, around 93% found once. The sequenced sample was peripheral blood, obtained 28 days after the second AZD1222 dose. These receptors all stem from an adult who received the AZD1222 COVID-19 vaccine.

DNA for the CDR3: TGTGCCAGTAGTAGTGACAGGGGAATGGAGGGCTACACCTTC. Its protein is CASSSDRGMEGYTF. The chain is built from TRBV19 and TRBJ1-2; 8 bases are a match to TRBD1. This CDR3 has 14 amino acids. Germline-derived CDR1 and CDR2 are LNHDA and SQIVND (reference sequence). J was trimmed by 8 bases and V by 4 bases; bases with no gene match: 9. The full variable domain, rest sourced from reference TRBV19 and TRBJ1-2, is DGGITQSPKYLFRKEGQNVTLSCEQNLNHDAMYWYRQDPGQGLRLIYYSQIVNDFQKGDIAEGYSVSREKKESFPLTVTSAQKNPTAFYLCASSSDRGMEGYTFGSGTRLTVV.

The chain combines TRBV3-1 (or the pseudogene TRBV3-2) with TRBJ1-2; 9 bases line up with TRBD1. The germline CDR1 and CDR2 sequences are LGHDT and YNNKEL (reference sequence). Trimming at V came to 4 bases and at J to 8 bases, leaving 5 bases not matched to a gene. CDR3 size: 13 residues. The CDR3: CASSPDRGGGYTF. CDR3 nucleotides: TGTGCCAGCAGCCCCGACAGGGGGGGCGGCTACACCTTC.

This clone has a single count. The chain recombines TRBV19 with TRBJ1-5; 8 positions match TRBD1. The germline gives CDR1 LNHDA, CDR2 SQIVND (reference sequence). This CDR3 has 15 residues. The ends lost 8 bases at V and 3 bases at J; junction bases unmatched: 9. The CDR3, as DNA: TGTGCCAGTCGGCGGGGACAGGCCTTCAATCAGCCCCAGCATTTT. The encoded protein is CASRRGQAFNQPQHF.

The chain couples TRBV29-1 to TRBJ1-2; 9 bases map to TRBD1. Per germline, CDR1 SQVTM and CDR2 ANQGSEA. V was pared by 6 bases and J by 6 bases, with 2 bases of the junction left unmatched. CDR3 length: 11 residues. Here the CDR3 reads CSVGQGNGYTF. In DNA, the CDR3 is TGCAGCGTGGGACAGGGTAATGGCTACACCTTC.

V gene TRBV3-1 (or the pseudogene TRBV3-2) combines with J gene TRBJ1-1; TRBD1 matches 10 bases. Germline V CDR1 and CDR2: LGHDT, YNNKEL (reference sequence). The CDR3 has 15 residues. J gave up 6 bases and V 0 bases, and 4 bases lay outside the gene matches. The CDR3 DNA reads TGTGCCAGCAGCCAAGATGGGACAGGGGTATCTGAAGCTTTCTTT. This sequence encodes CASSQDGTGVSEAFF.

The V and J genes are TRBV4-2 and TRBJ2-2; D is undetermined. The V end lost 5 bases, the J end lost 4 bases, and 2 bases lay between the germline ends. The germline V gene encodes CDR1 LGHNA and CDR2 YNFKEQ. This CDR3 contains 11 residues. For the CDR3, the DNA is TGTGCCAGCAGCACCACCGGGGAGCTGTTTTTT. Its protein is CASSTTGELFF.

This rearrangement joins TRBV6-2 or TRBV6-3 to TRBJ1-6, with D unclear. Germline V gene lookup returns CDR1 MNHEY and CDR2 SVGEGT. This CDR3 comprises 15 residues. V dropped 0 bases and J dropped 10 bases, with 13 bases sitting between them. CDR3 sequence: CASSYSVELGSPLHF. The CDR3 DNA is TGTGCCAGCAGTTACTCGGTGGAGTTGGGGTCACCCCTCCACTTT.

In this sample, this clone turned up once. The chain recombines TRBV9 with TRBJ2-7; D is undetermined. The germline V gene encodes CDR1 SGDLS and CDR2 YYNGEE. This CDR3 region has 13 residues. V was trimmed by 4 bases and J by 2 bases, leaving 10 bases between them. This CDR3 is CASSPEAPYEQYF. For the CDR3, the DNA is TGTGCCAGCAGCCCCGAGGCGCCCTACGAGCAGTACTTC. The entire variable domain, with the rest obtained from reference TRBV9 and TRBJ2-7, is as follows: DSGVTQTPKHLITATGQRVTLRCSPRSGDLSVYWYQQSLDQGLQFLIQYYNGEERAKGNILERFSAQQFPDLHSELNLSSLELGDSALYFCASSPEAPYEQYFGPGTRLTVT.

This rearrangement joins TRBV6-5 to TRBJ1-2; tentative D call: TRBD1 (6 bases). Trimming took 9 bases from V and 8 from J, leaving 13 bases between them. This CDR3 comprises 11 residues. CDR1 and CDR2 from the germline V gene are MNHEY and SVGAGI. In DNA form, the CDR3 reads TGTGCCAGTAGGGGGGGTAGCGGCTACACCTTC. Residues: CASRGGSGYTF.

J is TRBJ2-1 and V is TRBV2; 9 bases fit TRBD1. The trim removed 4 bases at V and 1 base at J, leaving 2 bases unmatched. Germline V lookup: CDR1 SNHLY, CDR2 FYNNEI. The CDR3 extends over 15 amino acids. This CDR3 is CASSADRGSYNEQFF. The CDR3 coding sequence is TGTGCCAGCAGTGCGGACAGGGGTTCCTACAATGAGCAGTTCTTC. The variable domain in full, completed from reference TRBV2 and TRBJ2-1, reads EPEVTQTPSHQVTQMGQEVILRCVPISNHLYFYWYRQILGQKVEFLVSFYNNEISEKSEIFDDQFSVERPDGSNFTLKIRSTKLEDSAMYFCASSADRGSYNEQFFGPGTRLTVL.

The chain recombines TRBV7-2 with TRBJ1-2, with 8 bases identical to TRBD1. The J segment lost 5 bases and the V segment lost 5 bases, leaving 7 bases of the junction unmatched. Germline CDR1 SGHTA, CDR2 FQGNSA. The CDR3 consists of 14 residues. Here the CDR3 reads CASSRGTGLYGYTF. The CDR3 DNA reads TGTGCCAGCAGCCGCGGGACAGGTCTTTATGGCTACACCTTC.

The CDR3 here is CASSLIDGGTDTQYF. CDR3 DNA sequence: TGTGCCAGCAGCTTGATCGATGGCGGGACAGATACGCAGTATTTT. The rearrangement links TRBV5-4 to TRBJ2-3, with D maybe TRBD2 (5 bases). This CDR3 is built from 15 residues. Trimming stripped 1 base from V and 3 bases from J, with 12 bases between. The germline V gene has CDR1 SGHNT and CDR2 YYREEE (reference sequence).

The CDR3 loop is CASSQEPPGLNYGYTF. For the CDR3, the DNA is TGCGCCAGCAGCCAAGAACCTCCGGGTTTAAACTATGGCTACACCTTC. The rearrangement links TRBV4-3 to TRBJ1-2, with D uncertain. This CDR3 spans 16 amino acids. Germline lookup yields CDR1 LGHNA and CDR2 YSLEER. Trimming took 0 bases from V and 2 from J, leaving 13 bases between them.

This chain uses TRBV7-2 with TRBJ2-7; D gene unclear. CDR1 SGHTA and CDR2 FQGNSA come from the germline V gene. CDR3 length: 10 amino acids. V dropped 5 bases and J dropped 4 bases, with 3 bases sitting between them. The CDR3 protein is CASSGYEQYF. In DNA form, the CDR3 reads TGTGCCAGCAGCGGGTACGAGCAGTACTTC.

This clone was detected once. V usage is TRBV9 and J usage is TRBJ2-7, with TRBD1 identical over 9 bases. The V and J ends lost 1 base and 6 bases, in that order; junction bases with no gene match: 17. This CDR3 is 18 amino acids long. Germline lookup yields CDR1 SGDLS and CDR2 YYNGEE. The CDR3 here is CASSVTGTGFNLDVEQYF. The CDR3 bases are TGTGCCAGCAGCGTAACCGGGACAGGGTTTAACCTAGACGTCGAGCAGTACTTC.

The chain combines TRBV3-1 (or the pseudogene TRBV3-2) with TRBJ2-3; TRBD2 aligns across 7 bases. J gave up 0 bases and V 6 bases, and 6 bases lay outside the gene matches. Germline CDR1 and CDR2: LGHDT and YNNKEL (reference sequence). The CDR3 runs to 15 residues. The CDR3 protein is CASSQTSESTDTQYF. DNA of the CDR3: TGTGCCAGCAGTCAAACTAGCGAGAGCACAGATACGCAGTATTTT.

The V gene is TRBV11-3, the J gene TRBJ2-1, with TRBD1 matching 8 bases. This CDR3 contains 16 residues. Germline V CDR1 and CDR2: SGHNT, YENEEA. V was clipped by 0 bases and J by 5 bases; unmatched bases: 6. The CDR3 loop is CASSLDGQGWDNEQFF. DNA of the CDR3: TGTGCCAGCAGCTTAGATGGACAGGGCTGGGACAATGAGCAGTTCTTC. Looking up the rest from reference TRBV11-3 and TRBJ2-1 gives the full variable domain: EAGVVQSPRYKIIEKKQPVAFWCNPISGHNTLYWYLQNLGQGPELLIRYENEEAVDDSQLPKDRFSAERLKGVDSTLKIQPAELGDSAVYLCASSLDGQGWDNEQFFGPGTRLTVL.

The CDR3 region is CASSLAGQGTDTQYF. The CDR3 bases are TGCGCCAGCAGCTTGGCGGGACAGGGCACAGATACGCAGTATTTT. This chain links TRBV5-1 with TRBJ2-3, with TRBD1 identical over 8 bases. Unmatched junction bases numbered 1, after V lost 0 bases and J lost 1 base. CDR3 length equals 15 residues. Germline values: CDR1 SGHRS, CDR2 YFSETQ.

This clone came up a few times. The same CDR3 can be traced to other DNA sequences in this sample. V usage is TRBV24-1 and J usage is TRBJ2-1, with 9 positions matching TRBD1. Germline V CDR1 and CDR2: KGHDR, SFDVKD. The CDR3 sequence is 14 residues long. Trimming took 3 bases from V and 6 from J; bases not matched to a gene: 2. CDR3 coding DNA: TGTGCCACCAGTGATCCGGGACAGGGCAATGAGCAGTTCTTC. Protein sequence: CATSDPGQGNEQFF.

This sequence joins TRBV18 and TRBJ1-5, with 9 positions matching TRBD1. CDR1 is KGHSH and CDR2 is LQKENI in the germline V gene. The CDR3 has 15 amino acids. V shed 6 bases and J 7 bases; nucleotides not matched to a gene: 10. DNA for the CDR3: TGTGCCAGCTCCCAAACGACAGGGGGAGGCCAGCCCCAGCATTTT. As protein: CASSQTTGGGQPQHF.